This paragraph covers one T cell receptor (beta chain) sequence. The sample is drawn from a study of cytomegalovirus exposure and HLA in healthy donors. Use of 60 Vbeta and 13 Jbeta primers characterized the PCR. Produced via immunoSEQ multiplex PCR; TCRdb's table is partial and in-frame only. This table holds about 170,000 clones, approximately 72% found once. Germline CDR1 SGDLS, CDR2 YYNGEE. The CDR3 loop spans 16 amino acids. The junction had 6 bases not matched to a gene; V was cut back by 3 bases and J by 1 base. J is TRBJ2-5 and V is TRBV9; 10 positions match TRBD2. The receptor comes from a man in his forties or fifties in good health and CMV-seropositive. Sequencing was carried out using PBMCs. In DNA, the CDR3 is TGTGCCAGCAGCGGGGGTAGCGGGGGGCGCCAAGAGACCCAGTACTTC. Translating gives CASSGGSGGRQETQYF.